This record covers a single TCR beta chain. This entry belongs to a study of blood T cell repertoires in COVID-19. Study details: The United States, Italy and Spain were the sources of the acute and convalescent COVID-19 samples.

Authors' analysis steps: The assay estimated nucleated cells by amplifying reference gene primers. Repertoires were generated with immunoSEQ multiplex PCR, while TCRdb's copy carries only in-frame clones and drops some. That table furnishes V, J and clone size, whereas the DNA furnished D and trimming. The data hold about 68,000 clones, with 80% to 95% observed a single time. The CDR3 is made up of 14 amino acids. V was cut by 0 bases and J by 7 bases, with 15 bases left in between. CDR1 GTSNPN and CDR2 SVGIG come from the germline V gene (reference sequence). The source material was peripheral blood. The chain employs TRBV30 and TRBJ2-5; maybe TRBD1 (5 bases). The origin of this receptor is a human donor in a cohort sampled during active COVID-19. Here the CDR3 DNA reads TGTGCCTGGAGTGTACAAAAGGGGAAAGGGACCCAGTACTTC. This sequence encodes CAWSVQKGKGTQYF.